This TCR beta chain was profiled in a study of cytotoxic CD8 clonotypes in ibrutinib-treated CLL. Whole-study context: Sequenced samples delivered averages of roughly 260,000 productive templates and more than 75,000 productive rearrangements.

Sequenced by immunoSEQ multiplex PCR; TCRdb stores in-frame clones only, minus some. Of approximately 320,000 clones in the sample, roughly 67% are singletons; the top ten hold roughly 6.7%. This clone was counted once. Its antigen is unknown. CDR1 and CDR2 from the germline V gene are SGHTA and FQGNSA. The V end was cut by 5 bases, the J end by 0 bases, with 11 bases between. This CDR3 has 15 amino acids. Study-level points and caveats: An increase in clonality occurred at ibrutinib response, followed by a return toward baseline at progression. Sustained-remission and progressing patients had different sampling times. Relative to age-matched healthy donors, clonality at baseline was higher, and it tracked circulating CD8+ T-cell counts.

The sequencing here drew on PBMCs, taken after 36 months of ibrutinib treatment. V is TRBV7-2 and J is TRBJ2-1; D is unclear. The TCR was taken from a human donor with chronic lymphocytic leukemia. The CDR3 DNA is TGTGCCAGCAGCCCCGATTACAGCTCCTACAATGAGCAGTTCTTC. It codes for CASSPDYSSYNEQFF.